This TCR beta chain emerged from a study of T cells in Graves' hyperthyroidism and ophthalmopathy. Diagnoses were made from clinical symptoms, serum measures (thyroxine and TRAb), thyroid ultrasound and orbital computed tomography. Per the germline V gene, CDR1 is SGDLS and CDR2 is YYNGEE. V lost 2 bases and J lost 0; bases outside the gene matches: 9. The CDR3 consists of 18 residues. The TCR beta CDR3 regions underwent amplification using RNA transcripts as the source. The TCR CDR3 was amplified in a first-round RT-PCR using the HTBI primer set. TCRdb re-derived calls from the multiplex PCR reads in MiXCR, one entry per CDR3 protein. Of some 760,000 distinct CDR3 sequences detected, approximately 14% appear once; the ten largest clones hold around 9.6%.

The sequence was collected from a woman younger than 30 with Graves' hyperthyroidism. Sample: blood. V and J are TRBV9 and TRBJ2-1; the match to TRBD1 covers 9 bases. CDR3: CASSVPGTGSFSYNEQFF. DNA of the CDR3: TGTGCCAGCAGCGTCCCTGGGACAGGGTCCTTCTCCTACAATGAGCAGTTCTTC.